This passage covers 8 T cell receptor beta chains from one sample sequenced in a study of T cell responses to AZD1222 COVID-19 vaccine. The protocol was immunoSEQ multiplex PCR, while the TCRdb copy is restricted to in-frame clones and leaves out a portion. The table has around 110,000 clones, around 91% seen once. The sequencing here drew on peripheral blood, taken 28 days after the second AZD1222 dose. The source is an adult who received the AZD1222 COVID-19 vaccine.

This chain uses TRBV15 with TRBJ2-7; D remains unclear. Trimming left V 1 base short and J 0 bases short, with 7 bases between. This CDR3 is built from 14 residues. Germline V gives CDR1 LNHNV, CDR2 YYDKDF (reference sequence). The CDR3 sequence: CATSRGRFSYEQYF. In DNA form, the CDR3 reads TGTGCCACCAGCAGAGGACGGTTCTCCTACGAGCAGTACTTC. The variable domain in full, completed from reference TRBV15 and TRBJ2-7, reads DAMVIQNPRYQVTQFGKPVTLSCSQTLNHNVMYWYQQKSSQAPKLLFHYYDKDFNNEADTPDNFQSRRPNTSFCFLDIRSPGLGDTAMYLCATSRGRFSYEQYFGPGTRLTVT.

This clone was observed a single time. This chain joins TRBV19 and TRBJ2-1; 8 bases are a match to TRBD2. J was trimmed by 3 bases and V by 5 bases; bases with no gene match: 6. This CDR3 region has 15 residues. Germline lookup yields CDR1 LNHDA and CDR2 SQIVND (reference sequence). CDR3 in amino acids: CASSGGRPLYNEQFF. CDR3 DNA: TGTGCCAGTAGTGGCGGGAGGCCCCTCTACAATGAGCAGTTCTTC.

This rearrangement joins TRBV7-9 to TRBJ1-1; 8 bases are a match to TRBD1. V gave up 1 base and J gave up 7 bases; unmatched junction bases: 5. Germline V gene data show CDR1 as SEHNR and CDR2 as FQNEAQ (reference sequence). The CDR3 extends over 14 amino acids. CDR3 region: CASSLDGQGCEAFF. As DNA, the CDR3 is TGTGCCAGCAGCTTAGATGGACAGGGCTGTGAAGCTTTCTTT.

This clone is a singleton in its sample. The V call is TRBV24-1, the J call TRBJ1-5; 9 bases map to TRBD1. V was clipped by 5 bases and J by 6 bases; unmatched bases: 7. The CDR3 runs to 15 residues. The V gene's germline CDR1 is KGHDR and CDR2 SFDVKD. CDR3: CATSAPGQGFQPQHF. DNA for the CDR3: TGTGCCACCAGTGCTCCGGGACAGGGATTTCAGCCCCAGCATTTT.

V is TRBV30 and J is TRBJ2-7; 9 bases are a match to TRBD1. The CDR3 runs 14 residues. Germline V CDR1 and CDR2: GTSNPN, SVGIG (reference sequence). Germline trimming cut 4 bases from V and 6 bases from J; bases unmatched to any gene: 10. CDR3 nucleotides: TGTGCCTGGACCACTGGGACAGGGACTGGCGAGCAGTACTTC. Amino acids: CAWTTGTGTGEQYF.

This clone has only a few counts. The chain is built from TRBV4-2 and TRBJ2-2; D is undetermined. V lost 0 bases and J lost 2, with 1 base in between. Germline loops: CDR1 LGHNA, CDR2 YNFKEQ. The CDR3 is 13 amino acids. The CDR3 sequence: CASSQDNTGELFF. For the CDR3, the DNA is TGTGCCAGCAGCCAAGATAACACCGGGGAGCTGTTTTTT.

The chain couples TRBV6-5 to TRBJ2-7; the D is unclear. The CDR3 contains 11 residues. Germline V gives CDR1 MNHEY, CDR2 SVGAGI. With 10 bases removed from V and 3 bases from J, the gap between germline ends came to 10 bases. CDR3 in DNA: TGTGCCACCATCAACGGCTACGAGCAGTACTTC. It encodes CATINGYEQYF.

V gene TRBV19 combines with J gene TRBJ2-1; D remains ambiguous. Trimming pared 6 bases from V and 0 bases from J, leaving 6 bases between. Per germline, CDR1 LNHDA and CDR2 SQIVND (reference sequence). This CDR3 spans 13 amino acids. CDR3 amino acids: CASRLSSYNEQFF. DNA for the CDR3: TGTGCCAGTAGATTAAGCTCCTACAATGAGCAGTTCTTC.